Below are 9 T cell receptor beta chains sequenced from a single sample in a study of T cells in Graves' hyperthyroidism and ophthalmopathy. It was RNA transcripts that yielded the amplified TCR beta CDR3 regions. When the TCR CDR3 underwent first-round RT-PCR, the HTBI primer set was used. TCRdb independently ran MiXCR on the multiplex PCR reads; one entry per CDR3 protein. The data hold 750,000 to 950,000 distinct CDR3 sequences, with roughly 40% observed a single time. Sequences were obtained from blood. The receptors come from a young man with Graves' hyperthyroidism.

To note about this clonotype: A much larger clone sits a single nucleotide away, making a read error possible. The chain uses TRBV7-9 and TRBJ1-5; D is unclear. Germline V CDR1 and CDR2: SEHNR, FQNEAQ (reference sequence). CDR3 length: 14 residues. DNA for the CDR3: TGTGTCAGCAGCCCCCTCCTACAAGGAGAGCCCCAGCATTTT. This encodes CVSSPLLQGEPQHF.

This clonotype was seen repeatedly, ten times or more. The chain has TRBV10-2 and TRBJ2-7, with 7 bases that match TRBD2. The junction had 0 bases not matched to a gene; V was cut back by 2 bases and J by 2 bases. CDR1 WSHSY and CDR2 SAAADI come from the germline V gene. This CDR3 comprises 13 residues. CDR3 coding DNA: TGCGCCAGCAGTGAGGGGGGGGCCTACGAGCAGTACTTC. Protein product: CASSEGGAYEQYF.

The CDR3 reads CASSLDGGVRTEAFF. The CDR3 nucleotides read TGTGCCAGCAGCTTAGATGGGGGGGTGAGGACTGAAGCTTTCTTT. The rearrangement joins TRBV7-9 to TRBJ1-1, with a possible D match to TRBD1 (5 bases). The germline V gene has CDR1 SEHNR and CDR2 FQNEAQ (reference sequence). Trimming cost V 1 base and J 5 bases, with 14 bases left between them. The CDR3 totals 15 residues.

The CDR3 loop is CASSHNSPGTGRYEQYF. In DNA form, the CDR3 reads TGTGCCAGCAGCCATAACTCTCCCGGGACAGGGCGTTACGAGCAGTACTTC. J is TRBJ2-7 and V is TRBV3-1; TRBD1 matches 9 bases. Germline CDR1 reads LGHDT; CDR2 reads YNNKEL (reference sequence). CDR3 size: 17 residues. Trimming at V came to 3 bases and at J to 4 bases, leaving 13 bases not matched to a gene.

The chain combines TRBV2 with TRBJ1-1, with 8 bases that match TRBD1. The germline CDR1 and CDR2 sequences are SNHLY and FYNNEI. V gave up 2 bases and J gave up 4 bases; unmatched junction bases: 3. The length of the CDR3 is 14 residues. The CDR3: CASSEQGASTEAFF. DNA of the CDR3: TGTGCCAGCAGTGAACAGGGGGCGAGCACTGAAGCTTTCTTT.

For this clonotype: This may be a read error, as it is one base from a much larger clone. J is TRBJ2-7 and V is TRBV10-3; the match to TRBD2 covers 7 bases. CDR3 size: 15 residues. With V trimmed by 10 bases and J by 2 bases, 14 bases remained unmatched. CDR1 is ENHRY and CDR2 is SYGVKD in the germline V gene. The CDR3 loop reads CATHTSASGPYEQYF. CDR3 coding DNA: TGTGCCACACATACGTCTGCTAGCGGTCCCTACGAGCAGTACTTC.

To note about this clonotype: A much bigger clone sits one base away, suggesting this may be a read error. V gene TRBV15 combines with J gene TRBJ2-7; weak D call: TRBD1 (6 bases). The germline CDR1 and CDR2 sequences are LNHNV and YYDKDF (reference sequence). This CDR3 is built from 14 residues. In nucleotides, the CDR3 is TGTACCACAACCGAACCGGGACACAACTACGAGCAGTACTTC. Its translation: CTTTEPGHNYEQYF.

In this sample, this clonotype turned up many times. The rearrangement joins TRBV25-1 to TRBJ1-5; 9 bases are a match to TRBD1. The CDR3 sequence is 14 residues long. From germline, CDR1 is MGHDK and CDR2 SYGVNS. V shed 8 bases, J shed 3 bases, and the junction held 5 bases outside the gene matches. As DNA, the CDR3 is TGTGCCAGCCGAGGGACAGGGAACAATCAGCCCCAGCATTTT. Its translation is CASRGTGNNQPQHF.

In its sample, this clonotype was seen a few times. The CDR3 DNA follows: TGCGCCAGCAGCTTGGAAGGGACTAGCTCCTACGAGCAGTACTTC. Residues: CASSLEGTSSYEQYF. The chain has TRBV5-1 and TRBJ2-7, with 8 bases that match TRBD2. The germline V gene has CDR1 SGHRS and CDR2 YFSETQ. V lost 0 bases, J lost 0 bases, and 2 bases stayed unmatched. This CDR3 is 15 amino acids long.